The clone carrying this TCR beta chain has only a few counts. This sample was taken from a study of regulatory T cells in long-lasting Graves disease. This CDR3 region has 11 residues. The germline CDR1 and CDR2 sequences are MNHNS and SASEGT. Trimming removed 1 base at V and 9 bases at J, with 4 bases between. For TCR beta, libraries came from iRepertoire HTBI primers and Arm-PCR of CDR3 regions. TCRdb recomputed calls from the multiplex PCR reads with MiXCR, one row per CDR3 protein. There are 400,000 to 500,000 distinct CDR3 sequences in the sample; about a sixth occur only once, and 23% lies in the top ten. The sample's time point: newly diagnosed GD, antithyroid drugs for less than 3 months. The TCR library was made from RNA that had been extracted from PBMCs in TRIzol. Xi'an, China, was home to the endocrinology department that provided patients. Separately, the same data were catalogued under a study of T cells in Graves' hyperthyroidism and ophthalmopathy.

This receptor was taken from a young woman with Graves disease. V is TRBV6-1 and J is TRBJ1-5; no reliable D call. Material: peripheral blood mononuclear cells (PBMCs), obtained at new diagnosis, from a patient treated with antithyroid drugs. The CDR3 coding sequence is TGTGCCAGCAGTGAAGATCCGCCCCAGCATTTT. It specifies CASSEDPPQHF.